This entry lists 13 T cell receptor beta chains sequenced from one sample in a study of cytomegalovirus exposure and HLA in healthy donors (dated by TCRdb to about 2017). The library came from the immunoSEQ multiplex PCR assay. A mixture of 60 forward primers for TCR Vbeta segments and 13 reverse primers for TCR Jbeta segments was used in the multiplex PCR. TCRdb mirrors the immuneACCESS table, restricted to in-frame sequences. Some clones are absent from its copies; in checked studies, under half trace to an unresolved V gene, and the reason for the others is unknown. This sample's clone table shows tens of thousands of clones. The ten largest clonotypes hold about 2.3% of the sample. The sample consisted of PBMCs. These receptors were obtained from a female donor in good health and CMV-seronegative.

The chain links TRBV7-2 to TRBJ2-7, with TRBD2 matching 9 bases. The CDR3 loop spans 18 amino acids. Trimming cost V 5 bases and J 2 bases; bases outside gene matches: 16. CDR1 and CDR2 (germline): SGHTA, FQGNSA. The CDR3 spells CASSRWGGSGSSAYEQYF. The CDR3 bases are TGTGCCAGCAGCCGTTGGGGGGGTAGCGGGAGTTCAGCCTACGAGCAGTACTTC.

The rearrangement uses TRBV6-6 and TRBJ1-1; 10 bases fit TRBD1. Germline CDR1 reads MNHNY; CDR2 reads SVGAGI (reference sequence). Trimming removed 2 bases from V and 3 bases from J; junction bases left unmatched: 6. The CDR3 sequence is 16 residues long. CDR3 bases: TGTGCCAGCAGTTACCTAAGGACAGGGGGGCACACTGAAGCTTTCTTT. The encoded protein is CASSYLRTGGHTEAFF.

The chain carries TRBV30 and TRBJ1-6; 10 bases fit TRBD1. Germline V gene lookup returns CDR1 GTSNPN and CDR2 SVGIG (reference sequence). The CDR3 runs 15 residues. The V and J ends lost 2 bases and 10 bases, in that order; junction bases with no gene match: 8. CDR3 sequence (DNA): TGTGCCTGGAGTCCACCGGGACAGGGGAAATCACCCCTCCACTTT. Protein product: CAWSPPGQGKSPLHF.

The genes are TRBV30 and TRBJ1-1; D is perhaps TRBD1 (6 bases). The germline V gene has CDR1 GTSNPN and CDR2 SVGIG (reference sequence). The length of the CDR3 is 13 residues. The V gene lost 0 bases and the J gene lost 5 bases, with 10 bases spanning the gap. The CDR3: CAWSVRGGTEAFF. Here the CDR3 DNA reads TGTGCCTGGAGTGTACGAGGGGGTACTGAAGCTTTCTTT.

The chain recombines TRBV4-2 with TRBJ2-5; D not resolved. The CDR3 totals 16 residues. From germline, CDR1 is LGHNA and CDR2 YNFKEQ. Trimming took off 0 bases at V and 3 bases at J, with 14 bases between the two ends. CDR3 nucleotides: TGTGCCAGCAGCCAAGATCATCGAGGAATCAAAGAGACCCAGTACTTC. Its protein product is CASSQDHRGIKETQYF.

The J gene is TRBJ2-5, the V gene TRBV5-1, with TRBD1 matching 7 bases. CDR3 length: 14 residues. Germline values: CDR1 SGHRS, CDR2 YFSETQ. After removal of 0 bases from V and 5 bases from J, the junction contained 4 bases not matched to a gene. CDR3 DNA sequence: TGCGCCAGCAGCTTGGCCTCGACAGGGGAGACCCAGTACTTC. It specifies CASSLASTGETQYF. The entire variable domain, with the rest obtained from reference TRBV5-1 and TRBJ2-5, is as follows: KAGVTQTPRYLIKTRGQQVTLSCSPISGHRSVSWYQQTPGQGLQFLFEYFSETQRNKGNFPGRFSGRQFSNSRSEMNVSTLELGDSALYLCASSLASTGETQYFGPGTRLLVL.

CDR3: CASSVSGGPYEQYF. The CDR3 region has the DNA TGTGCCAGCAGTGTTAGCGGGGGCCCCTACGAGCAGTACTTC. V gene TRBV2 combines with J gene TRBJ2-7; TRBD2 matches 9 bases. Germline V CDR1 and CDR2: SNHLY, FYNNEI. The CDR3 has 14 amino acids. V gave up 4 bases and J gave up 2 bases; unmatched junction bases: 3.

This chain connects TRBV29-1 to TRBJ2-5; the D is unclear. The CDR3 runs to 12 residues. The V gene lost 3 bases and the J gene lost 2 bases, with 7 bases spanning the gap. Germline V CDR1 and CDR2: SQVTM, ANQGSEA. CDR3 nucleotides: TGCAGCGTTGACCGCCAGCAAGAGACCCAGTACTTC. Protein: CSVDRQQETQYF.

The V and J genes are TRBV6-5 and TRBJ1-1, with D perhaps TRBD1 (6 bases). Per germline, CDR1 MNHEY and CDR2 SVGAGI. This CDR3 comprises 14 residues. V lost 6 bases to trimming and J lost 1 base, with 12 bases between them. The CDR3 sequence: CASRPTGRNTEAFF. In nucleotides, the CDR3 is TGTGCCAGCAGGCCGACAGGTCGGAACACTGAAGCTTTCTTT.

The CDR3 protein is CAWSTWTGGSTDTQYF. The CDR3 nucleotides read TGTGCCTGGAGTACATGGACAGGGGGAAGCACAGATACGCAGTATTTT. This chain uses TRBV30 with TRBJ2-3, with TRBD1 identical over 10 bases. This CDR3 region has 16 residues. Germline V gene sequence: CDR1 GTSNPN, CDR2 SVGIG (reference sequence). Trimming took 2 bases from V and 0 from J; bases not matched to a gene: 5. The full variable domain, in which reference TRBV30 and TRBJ2-3 provide the parts outside the CDR3, is SQTIHQWPATLVQPVGSPLSLECTVEGTSNPNLYWYRQAAGRGLQLLFYSVGIGQISSEVPQNLSASRPQDRQFILSSKKLLLSDSGFYLCAWSTWTGGSTDTQYFGPGTRLTVL.

On this clone: The germline gene is not matched at one end of the junction; a read error may be the cause. The rearrangement joins TRBV30 to TRBJ2-5; the D gene is possibly TRBD1 (6 bases). The CDR3 is made up of 15 amino acids. Germline-derived CDR1 and CDR2 are GTSNPN and SVGIG (reference sequence). CDR3 region: CAGSVSGTNGETQYF. The CDR3 DNA follows: TGTGCCGGGAGTGTTTCCGGGACAAATGGGGAGACCCAGTACTTC.

The chain combines TRBV27 with TRBJ1-2; D possibly corresponds to TRBD1 (6 bases). Looked up from germline, CDR1 is MNHEY and CDR2 is SMNVEV (reference sequence). The germline V and J ends were trimmed by 6 bases and 2 bases, with 16 bases remaining between them. The CDR3 is 15 amino acids. CDR3 bases: TGTGCCAGCAGGGCGACAGGAACACTCAACTATGGCTACACCTTC. This sequence encodes CASRATGTLNYGYTF.

The V gene is TRBV25-1, the J gene TRBJ1-1; a possible D gene is TRBD1 (6 bases). Germline assignment: CDR1 MGHDK and CDR2 SYGVNS. This CDR3 comprises 10 residues. V lost 9 bases, J lost 7 bases, and 9 bases lay in between. CDR3 bases: TGTGCCAGAGGACAGCTTGAAGCTTTCTTT. It specifies CARGQLEAFF. Drawing the rest from reference TRBV25-1 and TRBJ1-1, the complete variable domain is EADIYQTPRYLVIGTGKKITLECSQTMGHDKMYWYQQDPGMELHLIHYSYGVNSTEKGDLSSESTVSRIRTEHFPLTLESARPSHTSQYLCARGQLEAFFGQGTRLTVV.